A selection of T cell receptor beta chains follows, all from one sample in a study of T-cell reconstitution after alpha-beta-depleted transplantation in children. From the PCR reads, TCRdb called clonotypes with MiXCR, one entry per CDR3 protein. This table has 350,000 to 450,000 distinct CDR3 sequences, about an eighth appearing once. The sample here was PBMCs, taken from the stem cell graft. These receptors were taken from a human donor who donated a stem cell graft to a child with Fanconi anemia. CDR3s include the opening cysteine and the closing phenylalanine or tryptophan. D genes are given only for firm matches. The size field is filled for only some rows; it gives once, few, many or a size class.

14 TRBJ2-3 TRBD2 - TRBV7-2 CASSLLAGWDTQYF TGTGCCAGCAGCTTACTAGCGGGGTGGGATACGCAGTATTTT
15 TRBJ2-3 - many TRBV28 CASSPQIGGTDTQYF TGTGCCAGCAGTCCACAAATTGGTGGCACAGATACGCAGTATTTT
14 TRBJ1-4 TRBD1 - TRBV6-1 CASSVGTEREKLFF TGTGCCAGCAGTGTCGGGACAGAGCGTGAAAAACTGTTTTTT
16 TRBJ2-1 - once TRBV11-2 CASSLNSWESYNEQFF TGTGCCAGCAGCTTAAATTCTTGGGAGTCCTACAATGAGCAGTTCTTC
13 TRBJ1-1 TRBD1 many TRBV2 CASRSTGPNEAFF TGTGCCAGCAGATCGACAGGGCCTAATGAAGCTTTCTTT
11 TRBJ2-7 - - TRBV3-1 CAVGQIHEQYF TGTGCCGTTGGACAAATCCACGAGCAGTACTTC
15 TRBJ2-3 - - TRBV3-1 CASSIRSGRTDTQYF TGTGCCAGCAGCATAAGGTCGGGGCGCACAGATACGCAGTATTTT
13 TRBJ1-1 - many TRBV5-5 CASSLDVGTEAFF TGTGCCAGCAGCTTGGACGTGGGGACTGAAGCTTTCTTT
14 TRBJ1-1 - - TRBV5-1 CASSLGNAGTEAFF TGCGCCAGCAGCTTGGGCAATGCGGGGACTGAAGCTTTCTTT
13 TRBJ2-2 - few TRBV5-1 CASSLRDPGELFF TGCGCCAGCAGCTTAAGGGACCCCGGGGAGCTGTTTTTT
12 TRBJ1-1 - - TRBV28 CATVSANTEAFF TGTGCTACCGTGTCGGCTAACACTGAAGCTTTCTTT
11 TRBJ2-7 - many TRBV7-6 CASSLAQEQYF TGTGCCAGCAGCTTAGCCCAGGAGCAGTACTTC